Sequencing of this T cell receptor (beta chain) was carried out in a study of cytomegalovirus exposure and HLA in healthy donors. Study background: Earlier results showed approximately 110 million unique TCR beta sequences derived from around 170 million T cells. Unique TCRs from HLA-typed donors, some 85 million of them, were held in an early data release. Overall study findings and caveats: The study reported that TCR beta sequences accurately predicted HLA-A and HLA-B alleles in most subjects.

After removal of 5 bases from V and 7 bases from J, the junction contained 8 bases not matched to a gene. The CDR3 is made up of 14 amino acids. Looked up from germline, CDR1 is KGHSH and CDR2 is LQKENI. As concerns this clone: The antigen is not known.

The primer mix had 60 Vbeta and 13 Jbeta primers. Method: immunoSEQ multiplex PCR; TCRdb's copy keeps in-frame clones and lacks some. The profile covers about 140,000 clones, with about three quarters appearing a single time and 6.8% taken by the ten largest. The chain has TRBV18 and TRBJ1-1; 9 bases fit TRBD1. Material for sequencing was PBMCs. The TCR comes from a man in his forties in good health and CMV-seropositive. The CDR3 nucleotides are TGTGCCAGCTCAACCGGGACAGGGCATTATGAAGCTTTCTTT. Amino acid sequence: CASSTGTGHYEAFF.